This T cell receptor (beta chain) appears in the sequencing data of a study of blood T cells in healthy people across ages. General study points: For the donors, CMV status was unknown and possibly confounded expanded clonotype changes.

Trimming stripped 6 bases from V and 3 bases from J, with 12 bases between. The germline CDR1 and CDR2 sequences are SQVTM and ANQGSEA. CDR3 length: 13 residues. Extraction of total RNA produced a minimum of 5.5 micrograms from each sample. With respect to this clonotype: Its antigen is still unknown.

The use of a sample-barcoded 5' primer and a J-beta primer mix characterized a second PCR of roughly 6 to 11 cycles. Every sample gave at least 3 million paired-end reads containing CDR3. TCRdb itself ran the 5' RACE reads through MiXCR, one entry per CDR3 protein. The sample has about 1.1 million distinct CDR3 sequences, around two fifths seen once. Sample: blood. This sequence joins TRBV29-1 and TRBJ1-5; possibly TRBD1 for D (5 bases). The sequence was collected from a man aged 18 to 29 in good health. The CDR3 loop reads CSVALGDNQPQHF. In nucleotides, the CDR3 is TGCAGCGTGGCGTTAGGGGACAATCAGCCCCAGCATTTT. The variable domain in full, with the rest retrieved from reference TRBV29-1 and TRBJ1-5, is SAVISQKPSRDICQRGTSLTIQCQVDSQVTMMFWYRQQPGQSLTLIATANQGSEATYESGFVIDKFPISRPNLTFSTLTVSNMSPEDSSIYLCSVALGDNQPQHFGDGTRLSIL.